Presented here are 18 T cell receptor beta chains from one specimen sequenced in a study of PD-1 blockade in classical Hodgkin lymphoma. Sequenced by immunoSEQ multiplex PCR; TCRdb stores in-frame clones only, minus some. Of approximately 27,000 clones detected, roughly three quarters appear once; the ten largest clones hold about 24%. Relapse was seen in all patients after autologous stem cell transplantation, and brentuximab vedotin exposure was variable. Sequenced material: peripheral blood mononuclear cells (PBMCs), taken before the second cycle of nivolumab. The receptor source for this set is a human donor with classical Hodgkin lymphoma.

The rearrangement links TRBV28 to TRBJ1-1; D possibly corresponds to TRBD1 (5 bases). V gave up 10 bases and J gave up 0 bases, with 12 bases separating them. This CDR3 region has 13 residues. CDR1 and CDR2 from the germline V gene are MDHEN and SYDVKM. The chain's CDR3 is CAISGGMNTEAFF. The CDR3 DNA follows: TGTGCCATATCGGGGGGAATGAACACTGAAGCTTTCTTT.

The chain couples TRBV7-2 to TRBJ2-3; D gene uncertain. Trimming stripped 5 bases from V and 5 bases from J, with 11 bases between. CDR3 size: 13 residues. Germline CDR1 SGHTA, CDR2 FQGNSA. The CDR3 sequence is CASSPLGRDTQYF. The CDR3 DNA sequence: TGTGCCAGCAGCCCCCTCGGAAGAGATACGCAGTATTTT.

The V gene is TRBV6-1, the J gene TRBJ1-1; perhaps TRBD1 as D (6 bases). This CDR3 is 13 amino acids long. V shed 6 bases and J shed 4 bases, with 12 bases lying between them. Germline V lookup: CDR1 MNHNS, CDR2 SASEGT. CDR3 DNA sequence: TGTGCCAGCAGGGACAGACCCTTCACTGAAGCTTTCTTT. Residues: CASRDRPFTEAFF.

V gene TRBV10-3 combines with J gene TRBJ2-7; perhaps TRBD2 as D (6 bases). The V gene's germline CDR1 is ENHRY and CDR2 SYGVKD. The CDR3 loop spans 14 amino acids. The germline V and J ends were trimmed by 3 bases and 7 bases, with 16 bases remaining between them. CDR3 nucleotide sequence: TGTGCCATCAGTGATTTGGGGGGTAGCCGGGAGCAGTACGTC. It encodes CAISDLGGSREQYV.

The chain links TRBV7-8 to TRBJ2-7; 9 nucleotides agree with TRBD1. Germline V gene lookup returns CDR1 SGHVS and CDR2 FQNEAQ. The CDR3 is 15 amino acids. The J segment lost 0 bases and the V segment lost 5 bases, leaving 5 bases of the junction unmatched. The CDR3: CASSSGTGSSYEQYV. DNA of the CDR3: TGTGCCAGCAGCAGCGGGACAGGGTCCTCCTACGAGCAGTACGTC.

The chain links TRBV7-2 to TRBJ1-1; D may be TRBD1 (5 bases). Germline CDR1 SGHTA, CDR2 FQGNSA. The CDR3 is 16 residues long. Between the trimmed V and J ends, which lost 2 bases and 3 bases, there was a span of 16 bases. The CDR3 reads CASSLSMGGYDTEAFF. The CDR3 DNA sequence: TGTGCCAGCAGCTTAAGTATGGGGGGATACGACACTGAAGCTTTCTTT.

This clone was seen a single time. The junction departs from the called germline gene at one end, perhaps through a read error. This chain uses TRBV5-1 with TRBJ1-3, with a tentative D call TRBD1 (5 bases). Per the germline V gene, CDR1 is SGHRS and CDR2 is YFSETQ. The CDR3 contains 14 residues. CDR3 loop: CASSLGGVGDTIYF. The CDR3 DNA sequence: TGCGCCAGCAGCCTGGGGGGAGTTGGAGACACCATATATTTT. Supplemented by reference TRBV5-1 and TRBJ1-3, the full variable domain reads KAGVTQTPRYLIKTRGQQVTLSCSPISGHRSVSWYQQTPGQGLQFLFEYFSETQRNKGNFPGRFSGRQFSNSRSEMNVSTLELGDSALYLCASSLGGVGDTIYFGEGSWLTVV.

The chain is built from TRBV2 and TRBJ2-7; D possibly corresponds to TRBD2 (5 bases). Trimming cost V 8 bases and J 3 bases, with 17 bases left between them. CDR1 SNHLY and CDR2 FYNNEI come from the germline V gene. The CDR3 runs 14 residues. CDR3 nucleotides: TGTGCCAGCCTCAAGGAGGAATTCAACTACGAGCAGTACTTC. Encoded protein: CASLKEEFNYEQYF.

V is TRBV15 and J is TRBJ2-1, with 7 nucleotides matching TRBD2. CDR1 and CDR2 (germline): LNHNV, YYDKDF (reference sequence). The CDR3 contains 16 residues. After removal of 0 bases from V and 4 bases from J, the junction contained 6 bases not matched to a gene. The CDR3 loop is CATSRDPTSAYNEQFF. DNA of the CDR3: TGTGCCACCAGCAGAGATCCCACTAGCGCATACAATGAGCAGTTCTTC. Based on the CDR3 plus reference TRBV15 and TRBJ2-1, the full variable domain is DAMVIQNPRYQVTQFGKPVTLSCSQTLNHNVMYWYQQKSSQAPKLLFHYYDKDFNNEADTPDNFQSRRPNTSFCFLDIRSPGLGDTAMYLCATSRDPTSAYNEQFFGPGTRLTVL.

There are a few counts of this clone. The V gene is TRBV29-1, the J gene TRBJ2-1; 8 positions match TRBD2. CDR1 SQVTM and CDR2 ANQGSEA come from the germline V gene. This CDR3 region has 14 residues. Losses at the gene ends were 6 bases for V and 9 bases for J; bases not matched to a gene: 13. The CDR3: CSVSGGGSGIEQFF. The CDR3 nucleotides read TGCAGCGTCTCCGGGGGTGGTAGCGGGATTGAGCAGTTCTTC.

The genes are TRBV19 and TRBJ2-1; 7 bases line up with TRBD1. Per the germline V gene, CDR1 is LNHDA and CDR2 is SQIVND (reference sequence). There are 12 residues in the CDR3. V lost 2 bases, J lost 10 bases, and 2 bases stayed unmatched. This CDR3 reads CASSIRGGEQFF. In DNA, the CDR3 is TGTGCCAGTAGTATAAGAGGGGGCGAGCAGTTCTTC.

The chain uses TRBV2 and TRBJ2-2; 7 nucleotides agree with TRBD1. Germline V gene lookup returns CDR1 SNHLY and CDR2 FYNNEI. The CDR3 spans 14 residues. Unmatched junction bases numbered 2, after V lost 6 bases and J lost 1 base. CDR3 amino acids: CASSGTENTGELFF. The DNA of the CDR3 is TGTGCCAGCAGCGGGACAGAGAACACCGGGGAGCTGTTTTTT.

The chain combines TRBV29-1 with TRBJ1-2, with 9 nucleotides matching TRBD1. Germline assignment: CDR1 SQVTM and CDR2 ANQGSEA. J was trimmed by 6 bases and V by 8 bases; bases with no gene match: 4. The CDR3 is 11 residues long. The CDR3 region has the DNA TGCAGCAGCAGACAGGGGGATGGCTACACCTTC. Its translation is CSSRQGDGYTF. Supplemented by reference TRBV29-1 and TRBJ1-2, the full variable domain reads SAVISQKPSRDICQRGTSLTIQCQVDSQVTMMFWYRQQPGQSLTLIATANQGSEATYESGFVIDKFPISRPNLTFSTLTVSNMSPEDSSIYLCSSRQGDGYTFGSGTRLTVV.

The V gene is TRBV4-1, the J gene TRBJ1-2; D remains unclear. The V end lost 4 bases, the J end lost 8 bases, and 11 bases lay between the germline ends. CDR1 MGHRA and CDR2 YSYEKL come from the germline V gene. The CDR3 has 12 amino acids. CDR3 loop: CASSPRPGGYTF. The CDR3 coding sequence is TGCGCCAGCAGCCCCAGACCGGGGGGCTACACCTTC.

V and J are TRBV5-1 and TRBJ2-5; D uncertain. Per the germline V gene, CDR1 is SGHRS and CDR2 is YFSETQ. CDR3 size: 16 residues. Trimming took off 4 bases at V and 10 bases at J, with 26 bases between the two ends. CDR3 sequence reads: CASSPTPGLGQVDQYF. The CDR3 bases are TGCGCCAGCAGCCCCACCCCGGGCCTCGGGCAGGTGGACCAGTACTTC.

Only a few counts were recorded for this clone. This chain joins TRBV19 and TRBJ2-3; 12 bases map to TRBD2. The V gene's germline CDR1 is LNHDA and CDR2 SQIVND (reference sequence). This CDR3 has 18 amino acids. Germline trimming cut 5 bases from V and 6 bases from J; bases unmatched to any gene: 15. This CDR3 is CASSVQPPSGGAGDTQYF. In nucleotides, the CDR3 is TGTGCCAGTAGTGTCCAACCCCCTAGCGGGGGGGCGGGGGATACGCAGTATTTT.

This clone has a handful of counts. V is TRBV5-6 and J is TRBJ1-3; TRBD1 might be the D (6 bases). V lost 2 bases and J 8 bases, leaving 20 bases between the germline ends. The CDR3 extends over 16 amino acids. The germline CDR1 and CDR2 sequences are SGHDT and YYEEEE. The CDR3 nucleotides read TGTGCCAGCAGCTTCTCGCCGGGGGCTAAGGGAGACACCATATATTTT. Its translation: CASSFSPGAKGDTIYF.

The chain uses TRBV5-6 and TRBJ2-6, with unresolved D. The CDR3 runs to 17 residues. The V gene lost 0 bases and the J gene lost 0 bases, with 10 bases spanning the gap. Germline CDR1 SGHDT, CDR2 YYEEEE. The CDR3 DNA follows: TGTGCCAGCAGCTTGGCCATGACCCGCTCTGGGGCCAACGTCCTGACTTTC. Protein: CASSLAMTRSGANVLTF. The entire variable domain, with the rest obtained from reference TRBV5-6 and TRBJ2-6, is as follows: DAGVTQSPTHLIKTRGQQVTLRCSPKSGHDTVSWYQQALGQGPQFIFQYYEEEERQRGNFPDRFSGHQFPNYSSELNVNALLLGDSALYLCASSLAMTRSGANVLTFGAGSRLTVL.